This T cell receptor beta chain is from a study of cytomegalovirus exposure and HLA in healthy donors. Across the study: Around 89 million unique TCRs from HLA-typed donors made up an early data release. Study observations and caveats: Three chains tied to CMV proved CMV antigen-specific in vitro. Among immune exposure information, only CMV serostatus was available. Later work associated roughly 17,000 TCR beta sequences with HLA alleles at 0.05 false discovery rate.

PCR involved 60 Vbeta and 13 Jbeta primers. TCRdb keeps only in-frame clones here, not all; method: immunoSEQ multiplex PCR. Listed are roughly 150,000 clones; under 2% falls within the top ten. V lost 1 base, J lost 3 bases, and 5 bases stayed unmatched. Per the germline V gene, CDR1 is SGHDN and CDR2 is FVKESK. There are 15 residues in the CDR3. About this clone itself: Its antigen is not known.

The chain carries TRBV14 and TRBJ2-7; 8 nucleotides align to TRBD1. The clonotype originates from a woman aged 45-59 years in good health and CMV-seronegative. The specimen was PBMCs. This CDR3 is CASSQAQGAVYEQYF. CDR3 in DNA: TGTGCCAGCAGCCAAGCCCAGGGGGCGGTCTACGAGCAGTACTTC.